This TCR beta chain stems from a study of PD-L1 blockade in urothelial cancer. Clones were sequenced by immunoSEQ multiplex PCR, and TCRdb holds only the in-frame ones, with some missing. The data show about 45,000 clones, 88% seen once. Time point of the sample: pretreatment peripheral blood. Comments on this clone: Its antigen is as yet unknown.

V shed 2 bases and J 1 base; nucleotides not matched to a gene: 6. Germline V gives CDR1 SGHRS, CDR2 YFSETQ. The CDR3 extends over 16 amino acids. Study-wide points: In blood sampled pretreatment, TCR clonality below the median predicted better survival.

The clonotype comes from a donor aged 40 or older with urothelial cancer. This chain uses TRBV5-1 with TRBJ2-1, with TRBD2 matching 7 bases. The input for sequencing was PBMCs, taken around atezolizumab (anti-PD-L1) treatment. For the CDR3, the DNA is TGCGCCAGCAGCTTCGGAGGGAGGGTTTCCTACAATGAGCAGTTCTTC. Translated, it gives CASSFGGRVSYNEQFF.